The 15 T cell receptor beta chains presented below share a single source sample, sequenced in a study of T cells in localized non-small cell lung cancer. TCRdb keeps only in-frame clones here, not all; method: immunoSEQ multiplex PCR. The sample contains 2,000 to 2,500 clones, roughly 30% of which appear only once. This specimen was normal lung tissue next to the tumor, taken before any cancer treatment. Every receptor here comes from a man between 40 and 70 years old with stage I lung adenocarcinoma.

By proportion, this clone is medium-sized (0.01 to 0.1%). The chain couples TRBV6-8 to TRBJ1-1; unclear D gene. CDR3 size: 13 residues. Trimming cost V 5 bases and J 4 bases, with 11 bases left between them. CDR1 MNHGY and CDR2 SAAAGT come from the germline V gene. CDR3: CASSVEGSTEAFF. The CDR3 DNA sequence: TGTGCCAGCAGTGTTGAGGGAAGCACTGAAGCTTTCTTT.

Here the CDR3 reads CASSSDPGTGGNEQFF. The CDR3 DNA reads as TGTGCCAGCAGCTCCGATCCCGGGACAGGGGGGAATGAGCAGTTCTTC. V gene TRBV11-3 combines with J gene TRBJ2-1; 11 nucleotides agree with TRBD1. Germline lookup yields CDR1 SGHNT and CDR2 YENEEA. Unmatched junction bases numbered 9, after V lost 4 bases and J lost 7 bases. The CDR3 contains 16 residues.

A few counts support this clone. The chain couples TRBV11-3 to TRBJ2-7; the match to TRBD1 covers 7 bases. V gave up 5 bases and J gave up 2 bases; unmatched junction bases: 6. Per germline, CDR1 SGHNT and CDR2 YENEEA. This CDR3 comprises 14 residues. For the CDR3, the DNA is TGTGCCAGCAGCCCCGGGCAGGGGGCCTACGAGCAGTACTTC. Protein: CASSPGQGAYEQYF.

Worth noting for this clone: At one boundary the junction diverges from the germline segment, which might be a read error. This chain connects TRBV28 to TRBJ1-1; perhaps TRBD1 as D (5 bases). The CDR3 is 14 residues long. From germline, CDR1 is MDHEN and CDR2 SYDVKM. The CDR3 protein is CASSLGTVNTEVFF. The CDR3 DNA follows: TGTGCCAGCAGTTTAGGGACGGTGAACACTGAAGTTTTCTTT.

This clone appeared a few times. The V call is TRBV6-8, the J call TRBJ1-5; tentatively, D is TRBD1 (6 bases). The V and J ends lost 0 bases and 6 bases respectively, with 9 bases between them. CDR3 length: 14 residues. CDR1 MNHGY and CDR2 SAAAGT come from the germline V gene. The CDR3 DNA reads as TGTGCCAGCAGTTACTCGGGGGCGGGTCAGCCCCAGCATTTT. Amino acid sequence: CASSYSGAGQPQHF.

The chain is built from TRBV19 and TRBJ2-5; D perhaps matches TRBD2 (6 bases). This CDR3 has 16 residues. V was clipped by 7 bases and J by 5 bases, with 23 bases between them. In germline, CDR1 is LNHDA, CDR2 SQIVND (reference sequence). This CDR3 is CASTDPSGPGRETQYF. For the CDR3, the DNA is TGTGCCAGTACTGATCCGTCGGGACCGGGGAGGGAGACCCAGTACTTC.

Notes on this clone: Residues arising from an ambiguous or unread base are written as X. In DNA form, the CDR3 reads TGTGCCAGTAGTATAGATTCGCARAGCTCCTACGAGCAGTACTTC. This gives the protein CASSIDSXSSYEQYF. The entire CDR3 is CASSIDSQSSYEQYF. The V gene is TRBV19, the J gene TRBJ2-7; D gene ambiguous. The V gene's germline CDR1 is LNHDA and CDR2 SQIVND (reference sequence). V was clipped by 0 bases and J by 0 bases, with 9 bases between them. The CDR3 loop spans 15 amino acids.

The chain recombines TRBV28 with TRBJ1-1, with D perhaps TRBD1 (5 bases). The CDR3 loop spans 12 amino acids. Germline values: CDR1 MDHEN, CDR2 SYDVKM. With 3 bases removed from V and 9 bases from J, the gap between germline ends came to 11 bases. The CDR3 loop reads CASSFSGTKAFF. CDR3 bases: TGTGCCAGCAGTTTCAGCGGGACTAAAGCTTTCTTT.

The chain links TRBV29-1 to TRBJ1-2; D uncertain. Trimming cost V 1 base and J 1 base, with 10 bases left between them. CDR1 is SQVTM and CDR2 is ANQGSEA in the germline V gene. The CDR3 sequence is 14 residues long. The CDR3 here is CSVEGPSINYGYTF. The CDR3, as DNA: TGCAGCGTTGAAGGACCGAGTATTAACTATGGCTACACCTTC. The full variable domain, its missing parts supplied by reference TRBV29-1 and TRBJ1-2, is SAVISQKPSRDICQRGTSLTIQCQVDSQVTMMFWYRQQPGQSLTLIATANQGSEATYESGFVIDKFPISRPNLTFSTLTVSNMSPEDSSIYLCSVEGPSINYGYTFGSGTRLTVV.

A few counts support this clone. One junction end disagrees with the germline gene, perhaps due to a read error. There is an ambiguous or unread base here, so the residue it gives is written X. The rearrangement links TRBV18 to TRBJ1-2, with 9 bases fitting TRBD1. This CDR3 spans 13 amino acids. Per germline, CDR1 KGHSH and CDR2 LQKENI. The DNA for the CDR3 is TGTRCCAGCTCACCTGACAGGGGGAGAGGCTACACCTTC. Translating it yields CXSSPDRGRGYTF.

In this sample, this clone turned up a few times. CDR3 in DNA: TGTGCCAGCAGCCGGACGCAAGAGCGTGGCTACACCTTC. It is translated as CASSRTQERGYTF. The chain uses TRBV5-8 and TRBJ1-2; D ambiguous. Trimming removed 4 bases at V and 7 bases at J, with 14 bases between. This CDR3 has 13 amino acids. From germline, CDR1 is SGHTS and CDR2 YDEGEE.

The rearrangement joins TRBV29-1 to TRBJ1-2; TRBD1 might be the D (6 bases). The length of the CDR3 is 12 residues. CDR1 is SQVTM and CDR2 is ANQGSEA in the germline V gene. The V end was cut by 8 bases, the J end by 2 bases, with 12 bases between. CDR3 in amino acids: CSSRDTNYGYTF. The CDR3 DNA sequence: TGCAGCTCCCGGGACACCAACTATGGCTACACCTTC.

This clone was detected only a few times. The rearrangement links TRBV18 to TRBJ2-6; D is unclear. Germline V gene lookup returns CDR1 KGHSH and CDR2 LQKENI. V was clipped by 6 bases and J by 0 bases, with 12 bases between them. The CDR3 runs to 16 residues. The CDR3, as DNA: TGTGCCAGCTCCGGATGGCCTGGCTCTGGGGCCAACGTCCTGACTTTC. This translates into CASSGWPGSGANVLTF.

V and J are TRBV5-1 and TRBJ2-2, with 12 bases aligning to TRBD2. The CDR3 is 17 residues long. Germline CDR1 is SGHRS and CDR2 is YFSETQ. Losses at the gene ends were 3 bases for V and 1 base for J; bases not matched to a gene: 4. CDR3: CASSSLAGGLNTGELFF. In DNA, the CDR3 is TGCGCCAGCAGCTCACTAGCGGGGGGACTGAACACCGGGGAGCTGTTTTTT.

This sequence joins TRBV14 and TRBJ2-7, with D perhaps being TRBD1 or TRBD2 (6 bases each). The ends were cut back, 3 bases at V and 7 bases at J, with 10 bases in the middle. The V gene's germline CDR1 is SGHDN and CDR2 FVKESK. The CDR3 spans 12 residues. DNA of the CDR3: TGTGCCAGCAGCCAGGGGGGCTTGGAGCAGTACTTC. Translated: CASSQGGLEQYF.